The entry below gives a single T cell receptor beta chain sequence along with its context. The antigen is unknown. Amplification used 60 Vbeta primers and 13 Jbeta primers. Using immunoSEQ multiplex PCR, the repertoire was profiled, and TCRdb retains in-frame clones only, with some absent. The sample shows 99,000 or so clones, roughly 75% of them seen only once. The record originates from a study of cytomegalovirus exposure and HLA in healthy donors. Study-level results: In a later analysis, specific HLA alleles were associated with 15,000 to 20,000 TCR beta sequences at a 0.05 false discovery rate. As a later analysis revealed, the rate of TCR association differed by HLA locus, with DRB1 most and HLA-C fewest. Later genetic work tied a missense DCLRE1C variant to beta-chain V and J trimming.

The sequenced sample was PBMCs. The clonotype originates from a woman between 40 and 50 years old in good health and CMV-seronegative.

CDR3 residues: CSVGTGVQTNNEQFF. CDR3 bases: TGCAGCGTTGGGACGGGGGTACAAACTAACAATGAGCAGTTCTTC. The J gene is TRBJ2-1, the V gene TRBV29-1, with a weak D call TRBD2 (6 bases). Trimming shortened V by 4 bases and J by 5 bases, and 18 bases separated the two germline ends. In germline, CDR1 is SQVTM, CDR2 ANQGSEA. The CDR3 extends over 15 amino acids.